These T cell receptor beta chains were read from a single sample in a study of CD8 T cells in Susac syndrome. One entry per CDR3 protein, called by TCRdb with MiXCR from the immunoSEQ multiplex PCR reads. The sample consists of under 200,000 distinct CDR3 sequences, more than 95% of them appearing once. Material: CD4+ T cells from PBMCs. The receptors derive from a human donor with Susac syndrome. CDR3s include the opening cysteine and the closing phenylalanine or tryptophan. A D gene is named only where the DNA matches it firmly. Expanded clones get a size class; other rows say once, few or many, or leave the size out.

abundance: NA
d_gene: NA
j_gene: TRBJ1-1
v_gene: TRBV20-1
CDR3aa: CSASRTTAFF
CDR3nt: TGCAGCGCTTCCCGGACAACGGCTTTCTTT

abundance: NA
d_gene: NA
j_gene: TRBJ2-1
v_gene: TRBV5-1
CDR3aa: CASSLVASKINEQFF
CDR3nt: TGCGCCAGCAGCTTGGTAGCGTCGAAAATCAATGAGCAGTTCTTC

abundance: NA
d_gene: TRBD2
j_gene: TRBJ2-2
v_gene: TRBV14
CDR3aa: CASSQDPGGNTGELFF
CDR3nt: TGTGCCAGCAGCCAAGATCCGGGAGGGAACACCGGGGAGCTGTTTTTT

abundance: NA
d_gene: NA
j_gene: TRBJ2-3
v_gene: TRBV24-1
CDR3aa: CATSDLQRAGDTQYF
CDR3nt: TGTGCCACCAGTGATTTGCAACGAGCCGGAGATACGCAGTATTTT

abundance: NA
d_gene: NA
j_gene: TRBJ1-2
v_gene: TRBV2
CDR3aa: CASRGPDRAYGYTF
CDR3nt: TGTGCCAGCAGGGGACCCGACAGAGCCTATGGCTACACCTTC

abundance: NA
d_gene: NA
j_gene: TRBJ2-1
v_gene: TRBV18
CDR3aa: CASSPQVKRGYGYNEQFF
CDR3nt: TGTGCCAGCTCACCTCAAGTGAAACGAGGTTACGGCTACAATGAGCAGTTCTTC

abundance: NA
d_gene: NA
j_gene: TRBJ1-1
v_gene: TRBV18
CDR3aa: CASSPLPVKENTEAFF
CDR3nt: TGTGCCAGCTCACCCCTCCCGGTGAAGGAGAACACTGAAGCTTTCTTT

abundance: once
d_gene: NA
j_gene: TRBJ2-2
v_gene: TRBV6-2/TRBV6-3
CDR3aa: CASGGRGNTGELFF
CDR3nt: TGTGCCAGCGGCGGGCGAGGAAACACCGGGGAGCTGTTTTTT

abundance: NA
d_gene: NA
j_gene: TRBJ1-1
v_gene: TRBV7-9
CDR3aa: CASSQSRGETEAFF
CDR3nt: TGTGCCAGCAGCCAAAGCCGGGGGGAGACTGAAGCTTTCTTT

abundance: NA
d_gene: TRBD1
j_gene: TRBJ1-6
v_gene: TRBV2
CDR3aa: CASRTGTGFSPLHF
CDR3nt: TGTGCCAGCAGAACCGGGACAGGGTTTTCACCCCTCCACTTT

abundance: NA
d_gene: NA
j_gene: TRBJ1-2
v_gene: TRBV20-1
CDR3aa: CSAGTGISYGYTF
CDR3nt: TGCAGTGCCGGAACAGGGATCAGCTATGGCTACACCTTC

abundance: NA
d_gene: NA
j_gene: TRBJ1-5
v_gene: TRBV29-1
CDR3aa: CSVGEGLEPQHF
CDR3nt: TGCAGCGTTGGCGAGGGGCTGGAACCCCAGCATTTT

abundance: NA
d_gene: TRBD1
j_gene: TRBJ1-6
v_gene: TRBV6-6
CDR3aa: CASSETGIYNSPLHF
CDR3nt: TGTGCCAGCAGCGAGACAGGGATCTATAATTCACCCCTCCACTTT

abundance: NA
d_gene: NA
j_gene: TRBJ2-5
v_gene: TRBV12-3/TRBV12-4
CDR3aa: CASSSRGQETQYF
CDR3nt: TGTGCCAGCAGTTCAAGGGGGCAAGAGACCCAGTACTTC

abundance: NA
d_gene: TRBD2
j_gene: TRBJ2-3
v_gene: TRBV25-1
CDR3aa: CASSEYVGGSTDTQYF
CDR3nt: TGTGCCAGCAGTGAATATGTCGGGGGGAGCACAGATACGCAGTATTTT

abundance: NA
d_gene: TRBD1
j_gene: TRBJ2-6
v_gene: TRBV5-6
CDR3aa: CASSLTGVGANVLTF
CDR3nt: TGTGCCAGCAGCTTGACAGGGGTCGGGGCCAACGTCCTGACTTTC

abundance: NA
d_gene: NA
j_gene: TRBJ1-5
v_gene: TRBV20-1
CDR3aa: CSASQGTSNQPQHF
CDR3nt: TGCAGTGCTAGTCAGGGGACTTCCAATCAGCCCCAGCATTTT

abundance: NA
d_gene: NA
j_gene: TRBJ2-1
v_gene: TRBV20-1
CDR3aa: CSAWGPPGLDNEQFF
CDR3nt: TGCAGTGCATGGGGACCCCCAGGCCTCGACAATGAGCAGTTCTTC

abundance: NA
d_gene: TRBD1
j_gene: TRBJ1-5
v_gene: TRBV20-1
CDR3aa: CSATRQGVGNQPQHF
CDR3nt: TGCAGTGCTACCCGACAGGGTGTTGGCAATCAGCCCCAGCATTTT

abundance: once
d_gene: NA
j_gene: TRBJ2-1
v_gene: TRBV20-1
CDR3aa: CSASLADLVTNEQFF
CDR3nt: TGCAGTGCTAGTCTCGCGGATTTGGTAACCAATGAGCAGTTCTTC

abundance: NA
d_gene: NA
j_gene: TRBJ1-1
v_gene: TRBV7-3
CDR3aa: CASRKTQNTEAFF
CDR3nt: TGTGCCAGCAGGAAGACACAGAACACTGAAGCTTTCTTT

abundance: NA
d_gene: NA
j_gene: TRBJ2-1
v_gene: TRBV20-1
CDR3aa: CSAITGFNEQFF
CDR3nt: TGCAGTGCTATCACAGGTTTCAATGAGCAGTTCTTC

abundance: NA
d_gene: NA
j_gene: TRBJ2-3
v_gene: TRBV3-1
CDR3aa: CASSQDRGVGTQYF
CDR3nt: TGTGCCAGCAGCCAAGACAGGGGAGTAGGAACGCAGTATTTT

abundance: NA
d_gene: TRBD2
j_gene: TRBJ2-1
v_gene: TRBV4-1
CDR3aa: CASSRGASGGSYNEQFF
CDR3nt: TGCGCCAGCAGCCGAGGGGCTAGCGGGGGATCCTACAATGAGCAGTTCTTC

abundance: NA
d_gene: NA
j_gene: TRBJ2-6
v_gene: TRBV25-1
CDR3aa: CASSGARGLAFSGANVLTF
CDR3nt: TGTGCCAGCAGTGGGGCGCGCGGTCTAGCCTTCTCTGGGGCCAACGTCCTGACTTTC

abundance: NA
d_gene: NA
j_gene: TRBJ2-7
v_gene: TRBV30
CDR3aa: CAWSDGVVTTAPYEQYF
CDR3nt: TGTGCCTGGAGTGACGGGGTTGTCACCACCGCTCCCTACGAGCAGTACTTC

abundance: few
d_gene: NA
j_gene: TRBJ2-1
v_gene: TRBV30
CDR3aa: CASEQGNEQFF
CDR3nt: TGTGCCTCCGAACAGGGAAATGAGCAGTTCTTC

abundance: NA
d_gene: NA
j_gene: TRBJ1-1
v_gene: TRBV12-3/TRBV12-4
CDR3aa: CASRGGLMNTEAFF
CDR3nt: TGTGCCAGCAGGGGCGGCCTAATGAACACTGAAGCTTTCTTT

abundance: NA
d_gene: NA
j_gene: TRBJ2-6
v_gene: TRBV7-2
CDR3aa: CASSPRRVGANVLTF
CDR3nt: TGTGCCAGCAGCCCGCGCAGGGTCGGGGCCAACGTCCTGACTTTC

abundance: NA
d_gene: NA
j_gene: TRBJ2-2
v_gene: TRBV6-5
CDR3aa: CASSRTKNTGELFF
CDR3nt: TGTGCCAGCAGCAGGACAAAGAACACCGGGGAGCTGTTTTTT

abundance: NA
d_gene: NA
j_gene: TRBJ2-1
v_gene: TRBV27
CDR3aa: CASSLSALSYNEQFF
CDR3nt: TGTGCCAGCAGTTTATCGGCCCTCTCCTACAATGAGCAGTTCTTC

abundance: NA
d_gene: TRBD2
j_gene: TRBJ2-7
v_gene: TRBV7-2
CDR3aa: CASSRRTSGLEVQYF
CDR3nt: TGTGCCAGCAGCCGAAGGACTAGCGGCCTTGAGGTGCAGTACTTC

abundance: NA
d_gene: NA
j_gene: TRBJ2-2
v_gene: TRBV20-1
CDR3aa: CSAASANTGELFF
CDR3nt: TGCAGTGCCGCTAGCGCCAACACCGGGGAGCTGTTTTTT

abundance: NA
d_gene: TRBD2
j_gene: TRBJ2-5
v_gene: TRBV20-1
CDR3aa: CSAWTSGTPPQETQYF
CDR3nt: TGCAGTGCTTGGACTAGCGGGACTCCGCCGCAGGAGACCCAGTACTTC

abundance: NA
d_gene: NA
j_gene: TRBJ1-2
v_gene: TRBV6-5
CDR3aa: CASSYDGYYGYTF
CDR3nt: TGTGCCAGCAGTTACGACGGATACTATGGCTACACCTTC

abundance: NA
d_gene: TRBD2
j_gene: TRBJ2-1
v_gene: TRBV4-3
CDR3aa: CASSQAGRAGVSYNEQFF
CDR3nt: TGCGCCAGCAGCCAAGCTGGGAGGGCCGGAGTCTCTTACAATGAGCAGTTCTTC

abundance: NA
d_gene: NA
j_gene: TRBJ2-6
v_gene: TRBV2
CDR3aa: CASRSDVASGANVLTF
CDR3nt: TGTGCCAGCAGGTCGGACGTGGCCTCTGGGGCCAACGTCCTGACTTTC

abundance: NA
d_gene: TRBD1
j_gene: TRBJ2-3
v_gene: TRBV2
CDR3aa: CASSEATGVIDTQYF
CDR3nt: TGTGCCAGCAGTGAAGCGACAGGGGTCATAGATACGCAGTATTTT

abundance: NA
d_gene: NA
j_gene: TRBJ2-3
v_gene: TRBV29-1
CDR3aa: CSVDLVSTDTQYF
CDR3nt: TGCAGCGTTGATCTAGTGAGCACAGATACGCAGTATTTT

abundance: NA
d_gene: TRBD1
j_gene: TRBJ2-7
v_gene: TRBV3-1
CDR3aa: CASSKDRVSSYEQYF
CDR3nt: TGTGCCAGCAGCAAAGACAGGGTAAGCTCCTACGAGCAGTACTTC

abundance: NA
d_gene: NA
j_gene: TRBJ2-6
v_gene: TRBV15
CDR3aa: CATSRQVHGSGANVLTF
CDR3nt: TGTGCCACCAGCAGACAGGTTCACGGCTCTGGGGCCAACGTCCTGACTTTC

abundance: NA
d_gene: TRBD2
j_gene: TRBJ2-2
v_gene: TRBV11-3
CDR3aa: CASSLVAGANGELFF
CDR3nt: TGTGCCAGCAGCTTAGTAGCGGGAGCAAACGGGGAGCTGTTTTTT